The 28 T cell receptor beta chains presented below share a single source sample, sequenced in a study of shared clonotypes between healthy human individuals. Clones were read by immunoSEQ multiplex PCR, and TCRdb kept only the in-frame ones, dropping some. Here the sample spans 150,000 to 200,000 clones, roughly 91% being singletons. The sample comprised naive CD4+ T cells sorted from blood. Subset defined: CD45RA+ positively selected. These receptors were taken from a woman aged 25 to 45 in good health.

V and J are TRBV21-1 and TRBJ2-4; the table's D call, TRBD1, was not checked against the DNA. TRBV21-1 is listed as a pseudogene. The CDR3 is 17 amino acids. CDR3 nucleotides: TGTGCCAGCAGCTACCCGGGACAGGAGCTAGCCAAAAACATTCAGTACTTC. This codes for CASSYPGQELAKNIQYF.

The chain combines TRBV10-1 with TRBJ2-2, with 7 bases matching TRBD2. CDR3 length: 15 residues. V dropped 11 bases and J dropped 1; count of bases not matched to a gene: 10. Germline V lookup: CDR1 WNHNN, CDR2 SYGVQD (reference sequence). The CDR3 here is CAVPPSGVNTGELFF. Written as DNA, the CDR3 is TGCGCCGTCCCTCCAAGCGGGGTGAACACCGGGGAGCTGTTTTTT.

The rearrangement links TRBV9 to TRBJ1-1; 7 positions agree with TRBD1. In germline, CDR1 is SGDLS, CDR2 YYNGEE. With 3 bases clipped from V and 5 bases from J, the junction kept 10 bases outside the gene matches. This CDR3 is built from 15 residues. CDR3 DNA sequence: TGTGCCAGCAGCGCAACACAGGGGTCGGGGACTGAAGCTTTCTTT. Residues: CASSATQGSGTEAFF.

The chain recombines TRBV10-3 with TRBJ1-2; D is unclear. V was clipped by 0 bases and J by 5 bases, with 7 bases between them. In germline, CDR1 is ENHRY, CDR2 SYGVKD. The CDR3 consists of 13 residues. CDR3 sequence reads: CAISESGLYGYTF. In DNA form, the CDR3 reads TGTGCCATCAGTGAGTCGGGATTATATGGCTACACCTTC.

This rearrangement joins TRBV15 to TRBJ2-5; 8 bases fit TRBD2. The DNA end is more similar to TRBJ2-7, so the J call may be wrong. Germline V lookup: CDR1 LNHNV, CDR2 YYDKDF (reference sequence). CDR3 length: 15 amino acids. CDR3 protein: CATSRGTSGNYEQYF. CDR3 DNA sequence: TGTGCCACCAGCAGAGGAACTAGCGGAAACTACGAGCAGTACTTC.

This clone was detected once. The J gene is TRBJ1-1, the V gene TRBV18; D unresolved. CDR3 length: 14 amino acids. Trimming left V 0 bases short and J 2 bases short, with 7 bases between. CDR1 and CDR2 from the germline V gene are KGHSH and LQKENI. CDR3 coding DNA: TGTGCCAGCTCACCACCGGGCCGAAACACTGAAGCTTTCTTT. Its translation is CASSPPGRNTEAFF.

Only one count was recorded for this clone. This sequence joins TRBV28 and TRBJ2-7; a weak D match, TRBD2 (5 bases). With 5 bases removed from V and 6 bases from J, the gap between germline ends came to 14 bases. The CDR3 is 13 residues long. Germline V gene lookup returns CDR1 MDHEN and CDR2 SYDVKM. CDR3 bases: TGTGCCAGCAGTCCGGACTCAGTCGGCGAGCAGTACTTC. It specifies CASSPDSVGEQYF.

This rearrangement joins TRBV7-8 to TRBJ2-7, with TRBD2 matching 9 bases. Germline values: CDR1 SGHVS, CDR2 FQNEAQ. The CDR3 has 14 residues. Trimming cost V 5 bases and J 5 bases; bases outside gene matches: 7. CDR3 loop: CASSHSGRKNEQYF. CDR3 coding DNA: TGTGCCAGCAGCCATAGCGGGAGAAAAAACGAGCAGTACTTC.

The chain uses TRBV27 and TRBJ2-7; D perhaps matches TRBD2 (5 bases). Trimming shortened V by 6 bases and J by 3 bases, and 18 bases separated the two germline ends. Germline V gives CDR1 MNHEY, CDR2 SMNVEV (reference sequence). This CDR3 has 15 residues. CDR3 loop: CASSTTGDPFYEQYF. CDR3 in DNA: TGTGCCAGCAGCACCACCGGGGATCCCTTCTACGAGCAGTACTTC.

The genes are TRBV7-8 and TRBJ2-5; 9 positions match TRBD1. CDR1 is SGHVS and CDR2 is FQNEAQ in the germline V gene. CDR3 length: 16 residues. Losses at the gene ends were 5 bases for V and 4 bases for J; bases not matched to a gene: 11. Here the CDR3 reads CASSPSVGQGSETQYF. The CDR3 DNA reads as TGTGCCAGCAGCCCCAGCGTGGGACAGGGATCAGAGACCCAGTACTTC.

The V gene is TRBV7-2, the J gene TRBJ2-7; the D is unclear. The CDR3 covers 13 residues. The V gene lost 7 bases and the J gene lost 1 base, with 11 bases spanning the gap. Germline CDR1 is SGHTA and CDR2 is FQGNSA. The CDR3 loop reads CASIEWGSYEQYF. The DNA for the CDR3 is TGTGCCAGCATCGAATGGGGATCCTACGAGCAGTACTTC.

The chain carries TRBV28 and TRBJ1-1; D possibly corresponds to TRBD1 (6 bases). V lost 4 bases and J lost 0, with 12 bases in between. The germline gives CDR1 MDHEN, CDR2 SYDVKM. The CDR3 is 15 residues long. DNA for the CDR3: TGTGCCAGCAGTTCCTCGGGACACCTGAACACTGAAGCTTTCTTT. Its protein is CASSSSGHLNTEAFF.

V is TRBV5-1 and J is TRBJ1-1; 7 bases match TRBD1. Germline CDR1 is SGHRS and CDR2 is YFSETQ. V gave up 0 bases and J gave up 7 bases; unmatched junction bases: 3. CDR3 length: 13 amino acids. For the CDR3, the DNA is TGCGCCAGCAGCTTGGCTAGGACAGGTGAAGCTTTCTTT. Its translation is CASSLARTGEAFF.

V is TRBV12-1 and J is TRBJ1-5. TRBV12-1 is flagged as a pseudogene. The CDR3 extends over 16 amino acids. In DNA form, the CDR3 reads TGTGCCAGCAGCTTGGAAGCGGGGCAGGGAGACGGGCCCCAGCATTTT. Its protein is CASSLEAGQGDGPQHF.

CDR3 DNA: TGTGCCAGCAGCACGGGCAGGGGGCGAGCTGAAGCTTTCTTT. It codes for CASSTGRGRAEAFF. This sequence joins TRBV28 and TRBJ1-1, with TRBD1 identical over 8 bases. Germline values: CDR1 MDHEN, CDR2 SYDVKM. The CDR3 runs to 14 residues. V shed 6 bases and J 6 bases; nucleotides not matched to a gene: 9.

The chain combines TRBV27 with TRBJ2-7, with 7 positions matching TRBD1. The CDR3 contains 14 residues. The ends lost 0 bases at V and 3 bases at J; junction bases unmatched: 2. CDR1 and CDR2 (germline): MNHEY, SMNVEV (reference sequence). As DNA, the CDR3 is TGTGCCAGCAGTTTATCGGGGACAGACTACGAGCAGTACTTC. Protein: CASSLSGTDYEQYF.

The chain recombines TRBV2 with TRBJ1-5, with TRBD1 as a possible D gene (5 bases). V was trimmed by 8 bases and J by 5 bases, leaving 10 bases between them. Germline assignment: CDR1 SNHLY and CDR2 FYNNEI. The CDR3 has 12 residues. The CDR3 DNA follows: TGTGCCAGCGGTGGGGCCTATCAGCCCCAGCATTTT. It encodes CASGGAYQPQHF. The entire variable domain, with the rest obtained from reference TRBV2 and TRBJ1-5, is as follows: EPEVTQTPSHQVTQMGQEVILRCVPISNHLYFYWYRQILGQKVEFLVSFYNNEISEKSEIFDDQFSVERPDGSNFTLKIRSTKLEDSAMYFCASGGAYQPQHFGDGTRLSIL.

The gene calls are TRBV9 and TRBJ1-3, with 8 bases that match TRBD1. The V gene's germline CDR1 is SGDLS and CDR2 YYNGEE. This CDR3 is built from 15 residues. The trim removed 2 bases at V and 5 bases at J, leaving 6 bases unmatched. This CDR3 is CASSVGGQGRNTIYF. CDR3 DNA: TGTGCCAGCAGCGTGGGAGGACAGGGAAGAAACACCATATATTTT.

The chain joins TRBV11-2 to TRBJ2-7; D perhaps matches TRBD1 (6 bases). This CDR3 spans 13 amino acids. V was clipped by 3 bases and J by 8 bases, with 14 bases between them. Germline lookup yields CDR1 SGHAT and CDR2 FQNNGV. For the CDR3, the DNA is TGTGCCAGCAGCTTGGGGACAAACATACAGCAGTACTTC. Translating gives CASSLGTNIQQYF.

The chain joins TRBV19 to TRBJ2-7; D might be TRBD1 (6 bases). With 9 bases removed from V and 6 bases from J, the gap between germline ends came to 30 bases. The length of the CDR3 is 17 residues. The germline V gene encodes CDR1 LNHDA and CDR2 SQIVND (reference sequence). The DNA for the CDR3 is TGTGCCAGGAACATGCTCATGGGGGCGCTTGGCTTGGGCGAGCAGTACTTC. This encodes CARNMLMGALGLGEQYF.

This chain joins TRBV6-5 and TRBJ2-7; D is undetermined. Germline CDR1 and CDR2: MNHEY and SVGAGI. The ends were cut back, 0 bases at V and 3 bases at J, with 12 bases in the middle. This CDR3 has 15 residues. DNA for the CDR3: TGTGCCAGCAGTTACTCGAATTCCCCGATCTACGAGCAGTACTTC. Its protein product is CASSYSNSPIYEQYF.

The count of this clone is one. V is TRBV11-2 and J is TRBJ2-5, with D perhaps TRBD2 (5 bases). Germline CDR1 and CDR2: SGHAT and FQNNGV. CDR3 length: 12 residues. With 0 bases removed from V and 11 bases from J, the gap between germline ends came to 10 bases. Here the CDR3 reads CASSLDNWEQYF. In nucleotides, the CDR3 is TGTGCCAGCAGCTTAGATAACTGGGAGCAGTACTTC. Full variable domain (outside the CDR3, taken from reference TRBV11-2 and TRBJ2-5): EAGVAQSPRYKIIEKRQSVAFWCNPISGHATLYWYQQILGQGPKLLIQFQNNGVVDDSQLPKDRFSAERLKGVDSTLKIQPAKLEDSAVYLCASSLDNWEQYFGPGTRLLVL.

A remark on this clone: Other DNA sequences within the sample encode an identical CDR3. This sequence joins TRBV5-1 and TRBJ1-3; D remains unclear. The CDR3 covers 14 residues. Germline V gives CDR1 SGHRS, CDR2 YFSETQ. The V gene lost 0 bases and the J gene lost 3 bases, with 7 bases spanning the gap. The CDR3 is CASSLAGVGNTIYF. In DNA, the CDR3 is TGCGCCAGCAGCTTGGCCGGGGTTGGAAACACCATATATTTT.

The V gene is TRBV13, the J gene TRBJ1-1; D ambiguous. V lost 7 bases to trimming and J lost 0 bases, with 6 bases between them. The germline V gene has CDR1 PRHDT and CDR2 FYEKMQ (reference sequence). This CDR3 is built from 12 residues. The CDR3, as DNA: TGTGCCAGCACCGGCCTGAACACTGAAGCTTTCTTT. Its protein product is CASTGLNTEAFF.

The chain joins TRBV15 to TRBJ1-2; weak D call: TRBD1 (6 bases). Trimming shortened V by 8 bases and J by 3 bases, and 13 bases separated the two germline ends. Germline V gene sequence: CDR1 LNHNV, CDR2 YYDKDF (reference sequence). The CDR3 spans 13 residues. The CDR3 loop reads CATAGVIDYGYTF. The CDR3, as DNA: TGTGCCACCGCAGGGGTAATCGACTATGGCTACACCTTC. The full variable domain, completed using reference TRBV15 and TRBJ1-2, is DAMVIQNPRYQVTQFGKPVTLSCSQTLNHNVMYWYQQKSSQAPKLLFHYYDKDFNNEADTPDNFQSRRPNTSFCFLDIRSPGLGDTAMYLCATAGVIDYGYTFGSGTRLTVV.

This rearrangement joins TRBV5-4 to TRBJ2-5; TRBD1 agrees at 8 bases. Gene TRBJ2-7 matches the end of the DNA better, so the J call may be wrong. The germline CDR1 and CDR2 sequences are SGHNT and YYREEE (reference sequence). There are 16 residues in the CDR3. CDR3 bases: TGTGCCAGCAGCTTGGCAGGGACAGGTGGGGCCTACGAGCAGTACTTC. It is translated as CASSLAGTGGAYEQYF.

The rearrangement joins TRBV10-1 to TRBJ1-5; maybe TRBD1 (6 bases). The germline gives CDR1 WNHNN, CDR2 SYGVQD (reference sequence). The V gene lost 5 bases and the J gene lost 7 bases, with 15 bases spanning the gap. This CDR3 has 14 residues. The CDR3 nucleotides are TGCGCCAGCAGTAAAGGGGGTTCGGGGCAGCCCCAGCATTTT. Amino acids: CASSKGGSGQPQHF.

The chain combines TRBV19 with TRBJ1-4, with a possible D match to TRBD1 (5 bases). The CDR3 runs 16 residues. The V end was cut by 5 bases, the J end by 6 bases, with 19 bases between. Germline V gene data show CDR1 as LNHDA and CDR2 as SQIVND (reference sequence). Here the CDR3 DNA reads TGTGCCAGTAGTGACCGGGGACGTAGGAGTGATGAAAAACTGTTTTTT. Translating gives CASSDRGRRSDEKLFF.